This T cell receptor beta chain was profiled in a study of control samples from healthy donors and cancer patients. The data were produced by immunoSEQ multiplex PCR, yet TCRdb's version contains in-frame clones alone and is incomplete. Here the sample spans about 140,000 clones, approximately 92% being singletons. The V end lost 2 bases, the J end lost 5 bases, and 8 bases lay between the germline ends. This CDR3 spans 13 amino acids. The germline V gene encodes CDR1 SGHNT and CDR2 YENEEA. This sequence joins TRBV11-3 and TRBJ2-3, with D uncertain. The TCR originated in a man aged 30-40 years in good health. Material for sequencing was blood. The CDR3 DNA follows: TGTGCCAGCAGCTTATTGTCCAGAGATACGCAGTATTTT. It is translated as CASSLLSRDTQYF.